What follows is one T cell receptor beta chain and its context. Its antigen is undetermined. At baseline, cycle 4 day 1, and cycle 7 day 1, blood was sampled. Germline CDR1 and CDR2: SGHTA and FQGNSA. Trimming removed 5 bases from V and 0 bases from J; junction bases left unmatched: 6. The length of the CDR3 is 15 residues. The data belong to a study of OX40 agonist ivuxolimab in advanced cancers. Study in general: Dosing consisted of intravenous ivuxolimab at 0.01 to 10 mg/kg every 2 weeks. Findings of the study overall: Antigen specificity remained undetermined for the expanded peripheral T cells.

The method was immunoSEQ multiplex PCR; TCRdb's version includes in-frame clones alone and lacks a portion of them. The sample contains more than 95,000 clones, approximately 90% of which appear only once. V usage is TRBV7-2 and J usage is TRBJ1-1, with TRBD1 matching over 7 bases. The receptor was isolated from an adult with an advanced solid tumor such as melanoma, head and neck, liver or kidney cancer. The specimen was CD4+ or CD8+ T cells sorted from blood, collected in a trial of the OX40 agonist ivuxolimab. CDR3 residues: CASSRDRLMNTEAFF. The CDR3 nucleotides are TGTGCCAGCAGCAGGGACAGACTCATGAACACTGAAGCTTTCTTT.